This record covers a single TCR beta chain. The antigen is unknown. The CDR3 sequence is 14 residues long. Per the germline V gene, CDR1 is LNHDA and CDR2 is SQIVND (reference sequence). Deletions cut 6 bases from V and 3 bases from J, with 14 bases between. Method: immunoSEQ multiplex PCR; TCRdb's copy keeps in-frame clones and lacks some. This sample has roughly 200,000 clones, with just over 85% found just once. This specimen comes from a study of T cell responses to AZD1222 COVID-19 vaccine. Study results and caveats: Females outnumbered males among donors, who were mostly white British; clonal diversity was possibly underestimated.

This specimen consisted of peripheral blood, obtained on day 0 of AZD1222 vaccination. The rearrangement joins TRBV19 to TRBJ1-2, with TRBD1 as a possible D gene (5 bases). The clonotype was recovered from an adult in good health. This chain's CDR3 is CASRRAGQDYGYTF. In DNA, the CDR3 is TGTGCCAGTAGGCGCGCGGGGCAGGACTATGGCTACACCTTC.